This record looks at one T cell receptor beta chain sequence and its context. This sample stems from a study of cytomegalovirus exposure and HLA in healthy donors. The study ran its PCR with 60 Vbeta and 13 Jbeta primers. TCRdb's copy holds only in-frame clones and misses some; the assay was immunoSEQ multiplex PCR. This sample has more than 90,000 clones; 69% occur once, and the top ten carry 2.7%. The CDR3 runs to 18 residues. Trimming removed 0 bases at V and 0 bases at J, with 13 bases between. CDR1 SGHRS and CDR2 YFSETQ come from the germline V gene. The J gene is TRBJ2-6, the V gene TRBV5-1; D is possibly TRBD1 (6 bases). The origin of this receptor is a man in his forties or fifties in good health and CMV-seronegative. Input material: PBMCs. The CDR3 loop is CASSLAKGDISGANVLTF. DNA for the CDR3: TGCGCCAGCAGCTTGGCCAAGGGGGATATCTCTGGGGCCAACGTCCTGACTTTC. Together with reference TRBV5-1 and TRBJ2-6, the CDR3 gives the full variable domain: KAGVTQTPRYLIKTRGQQVTLSCSPISGHRSVSWYQQTPGQGLQFLFEYFSETQRNKGNFPGRFSGRQFSNSRSEMNVSTLELGDSALYLCASSLAKGDISGANVLTFGAGSRLTVL.